The clone carrying this TCR beta chain was recorded at least ten times. Its antigen is not identified. Trimming shortened V by 5 bases and J by 10 bases, and 15 bases separated the two germline ends. The length of the CDR3 is 13 residues. Germline V CDR1 and CDR2: MDHEN, SYDVKM. The data belong to a study of regulatory T cells in long-lasting Graves disease. Study overall: Graves' patients who were just diagnosed had used antithyroid drugs for under 3 months.

Noted time point: newly diagnosed GD, antithyroid drugs for less than 3 months. With RNA extracted from PBMCs as input, the TCR library was made. Points from the study as a whole: Preferential use of TRBV28, TRBJ1-2 and TRBJ2-5 was seen in persistent disease.

CDR3-region Arm-PCR and iRepertoire HTBI primers produced the TCR beta libraries. TCRdb called the multiplex PCR reads again in MiXCR, with one record for every CDR3 protein. Of fewer than 650,000 distinct CDR3 sequences in the sample, about 16% were seen once. Separately, the same data were catalogued under a study of T cells in Graves' hyperthyroidism and ophthalmopathy. That publication notes: A first-round RT-PCR of the TCR CDR3 used the HTBI primer set. Among clonotypes expanded in thyroid above 0.001, most were also found in blood.

The sequencing here drew on peripheral blood mononuclear cells (PBMCs), taken at new diagnosis, from a patient treated with antithyroid drugs. The TCR sequence derives from a woman in her twenties or thirties with Graves disease. The chain couples TRBV28 to TRBJ2-1; D is uncertain. The chain's CDR3 is CASSHDPRSEQFF. CDR3 DNA: TGTGCCAGCAGTCACGACCCGCGTAGCGAGCAGTTCTTC. Based on the CDR3 plus reference TRBV28 and TRBJ2-1, the full variable domain is DVKVTQSSRYLVKRTGEKVFLECVQDMDHENMFWYRQDPGLGLRLIYFSYDVKMKEKGDIPEGYSVSREKKERFSLILESASTNQTSMYLCASSHDPRSEQFFGPGTRLTVL.